Following are 17 T cell receptor beta chains from one sample sequenced in a study of cytomegalovirus exposure and HLA in healthy donors. The PCR was carried out with 60 Vbeta primers and 13 Jbeta primers. Sequenced by immunoSEQ multiplex PCR; TCRdb stores in-frame clones only, minus some. The sample holds 250,000 to 300,000 clones; around nine tenths are singletons and the top ten take around 1.7%. Sequences were obtained from PBMCs. The receptors here all came from a girl between 2 and 10 years old in good health and CMV-seronegative.

The chain links TRBV6-1 to TRBJ2-7; 8 bases are a match to TRBD2. V lost 7 bases and J lost 3; bases outside the gene matches: 8. CDR1 and CDR2 from the germline V gene are MNHNS and SASEGT. The CDR3 is 14 residues long. The chain's CDR3 is CASIPSGSYYEQYF. CDR3 DNA sequence: TGTGCCAGCATTCCGAGCGGGAGTTACTACGAGCAGTACTTC.

This clone was counted a single time. The chain joins TRBV14 to TRBJ1-3; 8 positions match TRBD1. Losses at the gene ends were 2 bases for V and 2 bases for J; bases not matched to a gene: 2. CDR1 is SGHDN, CDR2 FVKESK, per germline. The CDR3 runs to 15 residues. The CDR3 DNA is TGTGCCAGCAGCCAACAGGGGGCCACTGGAAACACCATATATTTT. Encoded protein: CASSQQGATGNTIYF.

This chain links TRBV6-1 with TRBJ2-1; TRBD1 is a possible D gene (6 bases). V was cut by 3 bases and J by 2 bases, with 14 bases left in between. CDR3 length: 16 residues. Germline CDR1 is MNHNS and CDR2 is SASEGT. DNA of the CDR3: TGTGCCAGCAGTGACCCCTACCGGACAGCCTACAATGAGCAGTTCTTC. Translating it yields CASSDPYRTAYNEQFF.

This clone showed up just once. This sequence joins TRBV6-5 and TRBJ1-1; tentative D call: TRBD1 (5 bases). The CDR3 runs to 14 residues. CDR1 is MNHEY and CDR2 is SVGAGI in the germline V gene. V lost 1 base and J 7 bases, leaving 13 bases between the germline ends. CDR3 DNA: TGTGCCAGCAGTTACTTGGTGGGGGGTAGTGAAGCTTTCTTT. This encodes CASSYLVGGSEAFF.

This chain joins TRBV4-1 and TRBJ1-2, with TRBD1 matching over 9 bases. Germline assignment: CDR1 MGHRA and CDR2 YSYEKL. This CDR3 contains 14 residues. V lost 3 bases and J lost 7; bases outside the gene matches: 6. The CDR3 DNA follows: TGCGCCAGCAGCCAGAACACAGGGGGCGGTGGCTACACCTTC. It is translated as CASSQNTGGGGYTF.

The rearrangement uses TRBV29-1 and TRBJ1-5; D gene unclear. The CDR3 totals 11 residues. V was cut by 5 bases and J by 11 bases, with 13 bases left in between. Germline CDR1 reads SQVTM; CDR2 reads ANQGSEA. Here the CDR3 reads CSVRTERSQHF. CDR3 DNA sequence: TGCAGCGTTCGGACGGAGCGGTCCCAGCATTTT.

This clone appeared once. V and J are TRBV30 and TRBJ2-5; a possible D gene is TRBD2 (7 bases). The V end was cut by 2 bases, the J end by 0 bases, with 19 bases between. Germline lookup yields CDR1 GTSNPN and CDR2 SVGIG (reference sequence). The CDR3 has 17 amino acids. DNA of the CDR3: TGTGCCTGGAGTCGGGGGGCCCCGGGCGGGTACCAAGAGACCCAGTACTTC. Residues: CAWSRGAPGGYQETQYF.

The J gene is TRBJ2-1, the V gene TRBV6-5; TRBD2 might be the D (5 bases). Germline assignment: CDR1 MNHEY and CDR2 SVGAGI. The CDR3 totals 13 residues. The ends were cut back, 6 bases at V and 4 bases at J, with 10 bases in the middle. The CDR3 sequence is CASRSGLYNEQFF. The DNA for the CDR3 is TGTGCCAGCAGAAGTGGACTGTACAATGAGCAGTTCTTC.

This rearrangement joins TRBV30 to TRBJ2-1; 7 bases map to TRBD2. Looked up from germline, CDR1 is GTSNPN and CDR2 is SVGIG (reference sequence). The CDR3 contains 11 residues. With 0 bases clipped from V and 10 bases from J, the junction kept 0 bases outside the gene matches. CDR3 sequence: CAWSVLAEQFF. DNA for the CDR3: TGTGCCTGGAGTGTACTAGCGGAGCAGTTCTTC.

V is TRBV4-2 and J is TRBJ2-7, with TRBD2 matching over 12 bases. Looked up from germline, CDR1 is LGHNA and CDR2 is YNFKEQ. The length of the CDR3 is 16 residues. The V segment lost 1 base and the J segment 5 bases; nucleotides outside the gene matches: 6. The chain's CDR3 is CASSQGETSGSNEQYF. The CDR3 DNA is TGTGCCAGCAGCCAAGGCGAGACTAGCGGGAGCAACGAGCAGTACTTC.

This chain uses TRBV11-2 with TRBJ1-5, with a weak D call TRBD1 (6 bases). V lost 0 bases to trimming and J lost 4 bases, with 16 bases between them. The CDR3 has 17 residues. Germline CDR1 reads SGHAT; CDR2 reads FQNNGV. The CDR3: CASSLDTWTANNQPQHF. CDR3 coding DNA: TGTGCCAGCAGCTTAGATACTTGGACAGCCAATAATCAGCCCCAGCATTTT.

This chain links TRBV10-3 with TRBJ2-7; a weak D match, TRBD2 (6 bases). The CDR3 spans 17 residues. The V and J ends lost 1 base and 2 bases respectively, with 18 bases between them. The germline CDR1 and CDR2 sequences are ENHRY and SYGVKD. In DNA form, the CDR3 reads TGTGCCATCAGTGAGTTGGGTTTCGGGACTTTTACCTACGAGCAGTACTTC. Translating gives CAISELGFGTFTYEQYF.

The V and J genes are TRBV6-1 and TRBJ2-1, with 13 bases matching TRBD2. Trimming removed 6 bases from V and 8 bases from J; junction bases left unmatched: 4. CDR1 MNHNS and CDR2 SASEGT come from the germline V gene. There are 14 residues in the CDR3. CDR3 residues: CASSTSGRAYEQFF. CDR3 sequence (DNA): TGTGCCAGCAGCACTAGCGGGAGGGCCTATGAGCAGTTCTTC.

V and J are TRBV4-1 and TRBJ2-5, with D possibly matching TRBD1 (6 bases). The CDR3 length is 15 residues. Germline-derived CDR1 and CDR2 are MGHRA and YSYEKL. Between the trimmed V and J ends, which lost 4 bases and 1 base, there was a span of 13 bases. The CDR3 DNA follows: TGCGCCAGCAGCCCATCTTCAGGGGCCCAAGAGACCCAGTACTTC. Its protein product is CASSPSSGAQETQYF.

The V gene is TRBV6-5, the J gene TRBJ2-7, with TRBD2 as a possible D gene (6 bases). Germline values: CDR1 MNHEY, CDR2 SVGAGI. With 2 bases removed from V and 6 bases from J, the gap between germline ends came to 14 bases. This CDR3 spans 14 amino acids. The CDR3 DNA reads TGTGCCAGCAGTTACGGGCGGGGTTCGAGCGAGCAGTACTTC. This translates into CASSYGRGSSEQYF.

The V call is TRBV27, the J call TRBJ2-1, with 9 positions matching TRBD2. Trimming cost V 3 bases and J 8 bases; bases outside gene matches: 5. This CDR3 is built from 14 residues. Germline V gene data show CDR1 as MNHEY and CDR2 as SMNVEV (reference sequence). CDR3 sequence (DNA): TGTGCCAGCAGTTTCGGACTAGCGTTGGATGAGCAGTTCTTC. It is translated as CASSFGLALDEQFF.

This chain connects TRBV27 to TRBJ1-6; a weak D match, TRBD1 (5 bases). V was trimmed by 7 bases and J by 13 bases, leaving 20 bases between them. The CDR3 covers 14 residues. Per germline, CDR1 MNHEY and CDR2 SMNVEV (reference sequence). The CDR3 sequence: CASTDNVGRGPLHF. The CDR3 region has the DNA TGTGCCAGCACCGACAATGTGGGGAGGGGTCCCCTCCACTTT.